Listed here are 12 T cell receptor beta chains from one sample, sequenced in a study of blood T cell repertoires in COVID-19. This table comes from immunoSEQ multiplex PCR, and its TCRdb copy is limited to in-frame clones, with some not included. In the table there are tens of thousands of clones, about 91% of which are singletons. Sequenced material: peripheral blood. These receptors all come from a man aged 50-59 years with active COVID-19.

The sample holds a few counts of this clone. The genes are TRBV5-1 and TRBJ2-7; 9 nucleotides agree with TRBD1. V trimming: 3 bases; J trimming: 2 bases; junction bases outside the gene matches: 6. The V gene's germline CDR1 is SGHRS and CDR2 YFSETQ. The CDR3 has 15 amino acids. CDR3 bases: TGCGCCAGCAGCTCCGGACAGGGGCCCGCCTACGAGCAGTACTTC. It encodes CASSSGQGPAYEQYF.

V usage is TRBV7-2 and J usage is TRBJ2-5, with 11 bases lining up with TRBD2. The CDR3 has 15 amino acids. Germline-derived CDR1 and CDR2 are SGHTA and FQGNSA. The J segment lost 5 bases and the V segment lost 5 bases, leaving 7 bases of the junction unmatched. CDR3 nucleotides: TGTGCCAGCAGCCTCCCGACTAGCGGGACTGAGACCCAGTACTTC. Its protein product is CASSLPTSGTETQYF.

CDR3: CASSYQAGPADTQYF. The CDR3 DNA reads TGTGCCAGCAGTTACCAAGCGGGACCCGCAGATACGCAGTATTTT. The V call is TRBV6-5, the J call TRBJ2-3, with 7 bases that match TRBD2. The V segment lost 2 bases and the J segment 4 bases; nucleotides outside the gene matches: 6. The length of the CDR3 is 15 residues. CDR1 MNHEY and CDR2 SVGAGI come from the germline V gene.

The V and J genes are TRBV5-1 and TRBJ1-3, with a possible D match to TRBD1 (6 bases). This CDR3 spans 18 amino acids. CDR1 SGHRS and CDR2 YFSETQ come from the germline V gene. V lost 3 bases, J lost 0 bases, and 19 bases lay in between. CDR3 sequence: CASSYQAPRQDSGNTIYF. The CDR3 DNA sequence: TGCGCCAGCAGCTATCAAGCCCCCCGACAGGACTCTGGAAACACCATATATTTT. The full variable domain, its missing parts supplied by reference TRBV5-1 and TRBJ1-3, is KAGVTQTPRYLIKTRGQQVTLSCSPISGHRSVSWYQQTPGQGLQFLFEYFSETQRNKGNFPGRFSGRQFSNSRSEMNVSTLELGDSALYLCASSYQAPRQDSGNTIYFGEGSWLTVV.

Of note for this clone: No DNA is shown, since the ends of the CDR3 on it are uncertain; the CDR3 is the one TCRdb lists. The V gene is TRBV4-1, the J gene TRBJ2-7; TRBD1 is the table's D call and was not checked against the DNA. CDR1 MGHRA and CDR2 YSYEKL come from the germline V gene. The CDR3 adds up to 16 amino acids, both ends counted. This CDR3 is CATSTSGTGSFYEQYF.

The CDR3 is CASNEGVGVETQYF. In DNA form, the CDR3 reads TGTGCCAGTAATGAGGGGGTAGGGGTAGAGACCCAGTACTTC. The chain carries TRBV19 and TRBJ2-5; tentatively, D is TRBD1 (6 bases). V lost 7 bases and J 4 bases, leaving 16 bases between the germline ends. The CDR3 length is 14 residues. CDR1 is LNHDA and CDR2 is SQIVND in the germline V gene (reference sequence).

The rearrangement joins TRBV6-5 to TRBJ1-2; D gene unclear. The CDR3 is 14 amino acids. Per the germline V gene, CDR1 is MNHEY and CDR2 is SVGAGI. V shed 0 bases and J shed 7 bases, with 12 bases lying between them. The CDR3 region has the DNA TGTGCCAGCAGTTACTCGTCAGGTTCGAGTGGCTACACCTTC. It translates to CASSYSSGSSGYTF.

This chain connects TRBV9 to TRBJ2-5; TRBD2 aligns across 8 bases. CDR1 and CDR2 from the germline V gene are SGDLS and YYNGEE. The length of the CDR3 is 15 residues. J lost 2 bases, V lost 2 bases, and 5 bases had no gene match. CDR3 in DNA: TGTGCCAGCAGCGTCGGGACTAGGGGACAAGAGACCCAGTACTTC. This encodes CASSVGTRGQETQYF. Full variable domain (missing parts from reference TRBV9 and TRBJ2-5): DSGVTQTPKHLITATGQRVTLRCSPRSGDLSVYWYQQSLDQGLQFLIQYYNGEERAKGNILERFSAQQFPDLHSELNLSSLELGDSALYFCASSVGTRGQETQYFGPGTRLLVL.

The V and J genes are TRBV24-1 and TRBJ2-5; 10 bases align to TRBD1. CDR3 size: 16 residues. V lost 3 bases to trimming and J lost 1 base; unmatched junction nucleotides: 4. CDR1 KGHDR and CDR2 SFDVKD come from the germline V gene. The CDR3 sequence is CATSDRTGGSQETQYF. As DNA, the CDR3 is TGTGCCACCAGTGATCGGACAGGGGGGAGCCAAGAGACCCAGTACTTC.

V and J are TRBV6-5 and TRBJ2-3; a possible D gene is TRBD2 (5 bases). Trimming took 5 bases from V and 5 from J, leaving 8 bases between them. The CDR3 has 12 residues. Germline loops: CDR1 MNHEY, CDR2 SVGAGI. The CDR3 sequence is CASSKSGDTQYF. DNA of the CDR3: TGTGCCAGCAGTAAGAGCGGAGATACGCAGTATTTT.

This sequence joins TRBV12-3 or TRBV12-4 and TRBJ1-1; no definite D call. The V gene lost 8 bases and the J gene lost 4 bases, with 14 bases spanning the gap. The CDR3 totals 13 residues. In DNA form, the CDR3 reads TGTGCCAGCTTACCTAGGCTGGGCACTGAAGCTTTCTTT. It specifies CASLPRLGTEAFF.

CDR3 nucleotide sequence: TGTGCCAGCAGCTCCCGCCCCCTAGCGGGGGGATCATCAGATACGCAGTATTTT. Its protein product is CASSSRPLAGGSSDTQYF. The chain employs TRBV7-2 and TRBJ2-3, with 11 bases aligning to TRBD2. J lost 4 bases, V lost 4 bases, and 13 bases had no gene match. CDR1 is SGHTA and CDR2 is FQGNSA in the germline V gene. The CDR3 covers 18 residues.